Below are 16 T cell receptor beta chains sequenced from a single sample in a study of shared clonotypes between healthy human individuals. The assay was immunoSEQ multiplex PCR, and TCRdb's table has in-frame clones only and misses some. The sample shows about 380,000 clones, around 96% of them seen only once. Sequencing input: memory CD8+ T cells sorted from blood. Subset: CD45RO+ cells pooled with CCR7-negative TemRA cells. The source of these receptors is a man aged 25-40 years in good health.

CDR3 DNA: TGTGCCATCAGTGAGTCGATTTCCTACGAGCAGTACTTC. Translating it yields CAISESISYEQYF. The chain recombines TRBV10-3 with TRBJ2-7; D gene ambiguous. Germline V gene sequence: CDR1 ENHRY, CDR2 SYGVKD. The ends were cut back, 0 bases at V and 1 base at J, with 4 bases in the middle. The CDR3 is made up of 13 amino acids.

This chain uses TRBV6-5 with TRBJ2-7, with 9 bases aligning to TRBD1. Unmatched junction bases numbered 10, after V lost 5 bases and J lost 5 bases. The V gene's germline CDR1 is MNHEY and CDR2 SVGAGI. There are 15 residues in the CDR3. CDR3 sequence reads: CASSPHRDREDEQYF. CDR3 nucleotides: TGTGCCAGCAGTCCGCACCGGGACAGGGAGGACGAGCAGTACTTC.

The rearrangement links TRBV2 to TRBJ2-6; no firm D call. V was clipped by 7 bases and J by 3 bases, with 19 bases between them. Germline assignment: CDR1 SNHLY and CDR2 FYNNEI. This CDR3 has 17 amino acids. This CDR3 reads CASTAPAGTDGANVLTF. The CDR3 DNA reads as TGTGCCAGCACCGCCCCCGCCGGAACAGATGGGGCCAACGTCCTGACTTTC.

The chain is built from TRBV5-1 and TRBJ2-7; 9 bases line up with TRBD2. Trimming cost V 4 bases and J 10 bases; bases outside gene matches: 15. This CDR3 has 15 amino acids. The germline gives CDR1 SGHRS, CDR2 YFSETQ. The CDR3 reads CASSPRTSENALQYF. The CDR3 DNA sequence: TGCGCCAGCAGCCCGAGGACTAGCGAGAACGCCCTTCAGTACTTC.

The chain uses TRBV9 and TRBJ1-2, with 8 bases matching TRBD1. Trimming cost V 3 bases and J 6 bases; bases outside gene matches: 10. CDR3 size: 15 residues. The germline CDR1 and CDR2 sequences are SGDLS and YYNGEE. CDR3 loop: CASSGQGAPLNGYTF. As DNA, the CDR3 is TGTGCCAGCAGCGGTCAGGGGGCCCCCTTAAATGGCTACACCTTC. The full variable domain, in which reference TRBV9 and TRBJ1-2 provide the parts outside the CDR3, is DSGVTQTPKHLITATGQRVTLRCSPRSGDLSVYWYQQSLDQGLQFLIQYYNGEERAKGNILERFSAQQFPDLHSELNLSSLELGDSALYFCASSGQGAPLNGYTFGSGTRLTVV.

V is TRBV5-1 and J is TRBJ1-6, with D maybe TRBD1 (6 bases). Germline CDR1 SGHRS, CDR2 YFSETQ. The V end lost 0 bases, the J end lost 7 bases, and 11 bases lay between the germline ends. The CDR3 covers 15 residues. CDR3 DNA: TGCGCCAGCAGCTTGGGTACAGGGAGGAATTCACCCCTCCACTTT. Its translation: CASSLGTGRNSPLHF.

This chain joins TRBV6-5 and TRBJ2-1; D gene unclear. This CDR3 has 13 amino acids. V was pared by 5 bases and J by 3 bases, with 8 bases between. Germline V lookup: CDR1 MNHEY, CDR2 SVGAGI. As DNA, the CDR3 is TGTGCCAGCAGTCCCACCATCTACAATGAGCAGTTCTTC. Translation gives CASSPTIYNEQFF.

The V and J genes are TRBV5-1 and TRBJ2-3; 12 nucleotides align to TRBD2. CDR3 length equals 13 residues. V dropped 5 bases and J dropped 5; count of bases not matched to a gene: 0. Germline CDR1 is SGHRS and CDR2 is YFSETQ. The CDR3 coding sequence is TGCGCCAGCAGACTAGCGGGAGGAGATACGCAGTATTTT. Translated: CASRLAGGDTQYF. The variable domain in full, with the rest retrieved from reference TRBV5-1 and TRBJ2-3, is KAGVTQTPRYLIKTRGQQVTLSCSPISGHRSVSWYQQTPGQGLQFLFEYFSETQRNKGNFPGRFSGRQFSNSRSEMNVSTLELGDSALYLCASRLAGGDTQYFGPGTRLTVL.

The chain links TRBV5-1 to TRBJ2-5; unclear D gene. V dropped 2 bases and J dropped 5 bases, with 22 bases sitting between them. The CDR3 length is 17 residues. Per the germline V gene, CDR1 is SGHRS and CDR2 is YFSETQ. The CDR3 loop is CASSFVSSRVEVETQYF. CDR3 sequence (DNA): TGCGCCAGCAGCTTTGTCTCTTCACGGGTAGAAGTGGAGACCCAGTACTTC.

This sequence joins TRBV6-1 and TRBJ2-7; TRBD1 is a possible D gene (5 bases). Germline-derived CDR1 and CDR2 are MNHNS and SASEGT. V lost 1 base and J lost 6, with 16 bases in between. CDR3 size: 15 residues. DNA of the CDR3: TGTGCCAGCAGTGAAGAATTCAGGGTGTACGGCGAGCAGTACTTC. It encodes CASSEEFRVYGEQYF.

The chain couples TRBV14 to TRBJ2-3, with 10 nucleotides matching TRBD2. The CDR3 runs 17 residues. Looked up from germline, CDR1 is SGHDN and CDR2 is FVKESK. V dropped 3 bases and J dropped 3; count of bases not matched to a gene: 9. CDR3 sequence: CASSQGASGRGTDTQYF. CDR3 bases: TGTGCCAGCAGCCAGGGTGCTAGCGGGAGAGGAACAGATACGCAGTATTTT.

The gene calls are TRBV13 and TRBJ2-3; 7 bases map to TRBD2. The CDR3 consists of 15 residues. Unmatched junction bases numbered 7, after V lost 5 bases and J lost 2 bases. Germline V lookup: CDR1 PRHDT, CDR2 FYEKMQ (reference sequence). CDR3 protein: CASSVSGQYTDTQYF. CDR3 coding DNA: TGTGCCAGCAGCGTTAGCGGGCAGTACACAGATACGCAGTATTTT.

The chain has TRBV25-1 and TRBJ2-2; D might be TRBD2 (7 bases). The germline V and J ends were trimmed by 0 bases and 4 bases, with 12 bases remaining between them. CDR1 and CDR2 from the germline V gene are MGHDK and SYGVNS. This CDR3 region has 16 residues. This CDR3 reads CASSEYGGARTGELFF. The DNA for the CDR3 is TGTGCCAGCAGTGAATATGGGGGGGCTCGCACCGGGGAGCTGTTTTTT.

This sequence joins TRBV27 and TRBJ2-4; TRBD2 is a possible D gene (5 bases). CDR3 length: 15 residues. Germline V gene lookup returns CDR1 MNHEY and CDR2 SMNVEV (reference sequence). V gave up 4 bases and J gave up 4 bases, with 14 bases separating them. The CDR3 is CASSSPSREKNIQYF. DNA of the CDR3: TGTGCCAGCAGTTCTCCGTCTAGGGAGAAAAACATTCAGTACTTC.

The CDR3 coding sequence is TGCGCCAGCAGCCAAGAACACGGGGATACGCAGTATTTT. Its translation: CASSQEHGDTQYF. The chain combines TRBV4-1 with TRBJ2-3; D gene unclear. The CDR3 contains 13 residues. Trimming removed 0 bases at V and 6 bases at J, with 7 bases between. Germline values: CDR1 MGHRA, CDR2 YSYEKL.

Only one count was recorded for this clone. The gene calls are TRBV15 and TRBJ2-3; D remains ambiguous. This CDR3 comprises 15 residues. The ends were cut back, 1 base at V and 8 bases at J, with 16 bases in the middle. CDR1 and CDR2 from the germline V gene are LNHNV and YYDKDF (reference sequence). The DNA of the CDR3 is TGTGCCACCAGCAGAGGTGGAGTGCTCGAGGTTACGCAGTATTTT. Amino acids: CATSRGGVLEVTQYF.